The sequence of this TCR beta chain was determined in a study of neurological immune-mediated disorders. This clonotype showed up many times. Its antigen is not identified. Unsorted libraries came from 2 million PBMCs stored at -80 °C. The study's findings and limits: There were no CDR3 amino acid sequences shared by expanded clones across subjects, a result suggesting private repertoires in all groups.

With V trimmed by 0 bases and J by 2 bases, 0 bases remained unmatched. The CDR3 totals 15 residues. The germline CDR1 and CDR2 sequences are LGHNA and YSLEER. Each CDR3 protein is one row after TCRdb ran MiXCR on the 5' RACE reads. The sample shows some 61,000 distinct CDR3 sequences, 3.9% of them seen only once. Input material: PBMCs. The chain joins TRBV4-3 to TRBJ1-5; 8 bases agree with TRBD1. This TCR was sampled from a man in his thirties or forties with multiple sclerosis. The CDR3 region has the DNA TGCGCCAGCAGCCAAGACAGGGGGCGCAATCAGCCCCAGCATTTT. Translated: CASSQDRGRNQPQHF.